Each of the 15 T cell receptor beta chains below was sequenced from the same sample in a study of blood T cells in healthy people across ages. Through a sample-barcoded 5' primer and a J-beta primer mix, a second PCR was run for roughly 6 to 12 cycles. TCRdb called the 5' RACE reads again in MiXCR, with one record for every CDR3 protein. The sample lists about 840,000 distinct CDR3 sequences, around 29% occurring once. The same specimen was also included in a second study, on T cells of mothers and their children.

Material for sequencing was blood. The source is a woman aged 40 to 50 in good health.

This clonotype was seen only a few times. An end of the junction does not agree with germline; a read error may underlie this. The CDR3 DNA is TGTGCCATCAGGGCCGGGACTAGCAGCGGTTACCAAGAGACTCAGTACTTC. It yields the protein CAIRAGTSSGYQETQYF. V and J are TRBV10-3 and TRBJ2-5; 9 nucleotides agree with TRBD2. CDR3 length equals 17 residues. The germline V gene has CDR1 ENHRY and CDR2 SYGVKD.

This clonotype was detected a few times. A much larger clone differs from this one at a single base, so this may be a read error. This sequence joins TRBV19 and TRBJ1-2; 7 bases align to TRBD1. The CDR3 is made up of 16 amino acids. V lost 5 bases, J lost 8 bases, and 17 bases stayed unmatched. CDR1 and CDR2 from the germline V gene are LNHDA and SQIVND (reference sequence). CDR3 region: CASSVSWDSRPGGYTF. For the CDR3, the DNA is TGTGCCAGTAGTGTCTCATGGGACAGCCGCCCAGGAGGCTACACCTTC.

For this clonotype: An end of the junction does not agree with germline; a read error may underlie this. The V and J genes are TRBV27 and TRBJ1-4, with D tentatively TRBD1 (5 bases). This CDR3 has 14 amino acids. Germline CDR1 MNHEY, CDR2 SMNVEV (reference sequence). The CDR3 nucleotides are TGTGCCAGCAGTTTTCAAGGGGTGAATGAAAAACGGTTTTTT. Protein product: CASSFQGVNEKRFF.

The sample holds many counts of this clonotype. This sequence joins TRBV12-3 or TRBV12-4 and TRBJ2-7; 8 nucleotides align to TRBD1. V trimming: 1 base; J trimming: 1 base; junction bases outside the gene matches: 6. The CDR3 extends over 16 amino acids. For the CDR3, the DNA is TGTGCCAGCAGTTTAGTAGGCCAGGGGGCGTCCTACGAGCAGTACTTC. Residues: CASSLVGQGASYEQYF.

V is TRBV3-1 and J is TRBJ1-6; 7 bases line up with TRBD1. From germline, CDR1 is LGHDT and CDR2 YNNKEL (reference sequence). The CDR3 runs 17 residues. The V gene end was trimmed by 0 bases and the J gene end by 2 bases; junction bases not matched to a gene: 4. The DNA for the CDR3 is TGTGCCAGCAGCCAAGATCCCGGGACAGCCTATAATTCACCCCTCCACTTT. It is translated as CASSQDPGTAYNSPLHF.

For this clonotype: Since a much larger clone is just one base distant, this may be a read error. The V call is TRBV7-3, the J call TRBJ2-3, with 7 nucleotides matching TRBD1. The CDR3 is made up of 14 amino acids. In germline, CDR1 is SGHTA, CDR2 FQGTGA. With V trimmed by 4 bases and J by 6 bases, 7 bases remained unmatched. The CDR3 loop reads CASSWGRGPDTQYF. The CDR3 nucleotides read TGTGCCAGCAGCTGGGGTAGGGGGCCCGATACGCAGTATTTT.

This clonotype was counted at least ten times. V usage is TRBV7-3 and J usage is TRBJ1-1; D ambiguous. This CDR3 is 12 amino acids long. Trimming took off 1 base at V and 8 bases at J, with 8 bases between the two ends. Germline values: CDR1 SGHTA, CDR2 FQGTGA. The CDR3 coding sequence is TGTGCCAGCAGCTTAAGTCGAGGGGAAGCTTTCTTT. Its protein product is CASSLSRGEAFF.

Comment on this clonotype: Given a much more abundant clone one base away, this may be a read error. V usage is TRBV11-1 and J usage is TRBJ2-1; 10 bases match TRBD2. The CDR3 loop spans 15 amino acids. Per the germline V gene, CDR1 is SGHAT and CDR2 is FQDESV (reference sequence). V was pared by 3 bases and J by 3 bases, with 2 bases of the junction left unmatched. This CDR3 is CASSFSGRYYNEQFF. CDR3 DNA: TGTGCCAGCAGCTTTAGCGGGAGGTACTACAATGAGCAGTTCTTC.

Turning to this clonotype: Germline and junction disagree at one end, which may indicate a read error. The chain combines TRBV7-2 with TRBJ2-7, with 11 positions matching TRBD2. The CDR3 sequence is 18 residues long. Germline lookup yields CDR1 SGHTA and CDR2 FQGNSA. The CDR3 protein is CASSLKNLAGGSSYGQYF. CDR3 DNA sequence: TGTGCCAGCAGCCTCAAAAACCTAGCGGGGGGCAGTTCCTACGGGCAGTACTTC.

This clonotype was recorded at least ten times. The gene calls are TRBV5-1 and TRBJ2-1, with D perhaps TRBD2 (6 bases). The CDR3 runs to 14 residues. With 0 bases removed from V and 5 bases from J, the gap between germline ends came to 9 bases. Looked up from germline, CDR1 is SGHRS and CDR2 is YFSETQ. CDR3 DNA: TGCGCCAGCAGCTTGGAACTAGCAAACAATGAGCAGTTCTTC. It is translated as CASSLELANNEQFF.

Points on this clonotype: A read error may produce the germline difference seen at one junction end. V and J are TRBV19 and TRBJ1-2, with no clear D. The length of the CDR3 is 12 residues. Germline V gene lookup returns CDR1 LNHDA and CDR2 SQIVND (reference sequence). The CDR3, as DNA: TGTGCCAGGAGTATGGGAGACCAAGGCTACACCTTC. Translation: CARSMGDQGYTF.

There are many counts of this clonotype. The chain joins TRBV5-1 to TRBJ2-6; D possibly corresponds to TRBD1 (6 bases). The V and J ends lost 2 bases and 0 bases respectively, with 15 bases between them. The CDR3 has 18 amino acids. CDR1 SGHRS and CDR2 YFSETQ come from the germline V gene. CDR3 coding DNA: TGCGCCAGCAGCTTCACCTTCTCGGACAGCTCTGGGGCCAACGTCCTGACTTTC. This translates into CASSFTFSDSSGANVLTF.

The V gene is TRBV5-1, the J gene TRBJ2-1; D perhaps matches TRBD1 (8 bases). This CDR3 region has 15 residues. V lost 10 bases and J lost 3, with 20 bases in between. Germline assignment: CDR1 SGHRS and CDR2 YFSETQ. The CDR3 DNA is TGCGCCCGTAGCTTGACAGGGGAGGGCTACAATGAGCAGTTCTTC. Its protein product is CARSLTGEGYNEQFF. The full variable domain, in which reference TRBV5-1 and TRBJ2-1 provide the parts outside the CDR3, is KAGVTQTPRYLIKTRGQQVTLSCSPISGHRSVSWYQQTPGQGLQFLFEYFSETQRNKGNFPGRFSGRQFSNSRSEMNVSTLELGDSALYLCARSLTGEGYNEQFFGPGTRLTVL.

V and J are TRBV7-9 and TRBJ1-2; weak D call: TRBD1 (6 bases). The germline gives CDR1 SEHNR, CDR2 FQNEAQ (reference sequence). The CDR3 extends over 19 amino acids. Trimming removed 2 bases at V and 1 base at J, with 23 bases between. The CDR3 protein is CASSLWGQERKGDNYGYTF. CDR3 sequence (DNA): TGTGCCAGCAGCTTATGGGGCCAAGAGAGGAAGGGGGATAACTATGGCTACACCTTC.

This clonotype was seen more than once but under ten times. The chain is built from TRBV12-3 or TRBV12-4 and TRBJ2-7, with unresolved D. Trimming pared 6 bases from V and 2 bases from J, leaving 11 bases between. The CDR3 runs to 13 residues. The CDR3 loop reads CASRPHSAYEQYF. DNA of the CDR3: TGTGCCAGCAGGCCTCACAGTGCCTACGAGCAGTACTTC.